This entry features one T cell receptor beta chain sequence. The CDR3 sequence is 15 residues long. Germline CDR1 ENHRY, CDR2 SYGVKD. The V end was cut by 0 bases, the J end by 5 bases, with 13 bases between. This specimen belongs to a study of blood T cell repertoires in COVID-19. Study-level information: The United States, Italy and Spain provided the acute and convalescent COVID-19 samples. From T cells, B-cell-depleted T cells, or PBMCs came the material, which was cDNA or gDNA.

In the authors' methods: Amplifying reference gene primers gave estimates of nucleated cell counts. TCRdb's table, derived via immunoSEQ multiplex PCR, lists solely in-frame clones and lacks some. V and J calls and clone size are given by that table; D and trimming were obtained from the DNA. The sample lists roughly 34,000 clones; roughly nine tenths were seen once. This clonotype originated in a human donor with active COVID-19. The donor label of this sample is uncertain. Source material: peripheral blood. V is TRBV10-3 and J is TRBJ2-5; possible D gene TRBD2, 7 bases. This chain's CDR3 is CAISESFGGQETQYF. The CDR3, as DNA: TGTGCCATCAGTGAGTCGTTCGGGGGGCAGGAGACCCAGTACTTC.